The rows below give T cell receptor beta chains drawn from one sample of a study of spatial heterogeneity in lung cancer. Using its own MiXCR run on the 5' RACE reads, TCRdb lists one record per CDR3 protein. The table has some 110,000 distinct CDR3 sequences, 12% seen once. Source: PBMCs, taken at follow-up. The receptors stem from a male donor with early-stage non-small cell lung cancer. The CDR3 runs from the conserved cysteine through the conserved F or W. D genes are given only for firm matches. Rows may omit the clone size; those that give it use once, few, many or a size class.

J gene | V gene | clone size | D gene | CDR3 protein | CDR3 DNA
TRBJ1-2 | TRBV5-4 | few | NA | CASSIREAGYTF | TGTGCCAGCAGTATAAGAGAGGCTGGCTACACCTTC
TRBJ2-7 | TRBV28 | many | TRBD2 | CASSSPGLAAYEQYF | TGTGCCAGCAGTAGTCCGGGACTAGCGGCCTACGAGCAGTACTTC
TRBJ1-4 | TRBV18 | NA | NA | CASSRMATNEKLFF | TGTGCCAGCTCACGTATGGCAACTAATGAAAAACTGTTTTTT
TRBJ2-3 | TRBV19 | many | NA | CASTRTAQTYTDTQYF | TGTGCCAGTACCCGGACAGCCCAGACCTACACAGATACGCAGTATTTT
TRBJ2-2 | TRBV7-2 | few | TRBD2 | CASSRTSGGNTGELFF | TGTGCCAGCAGTCGTACTAGCGGGGGTAACACCGGGGAGCTGTTTTTT
TRBJ2-1 | TRBV2 | few | TRBD1 | CASRYPGQGRNNEQFF | TGTGCCAGCAGATATCCGGGACAGGGTAGGAACAATGAGCAGTTCTTC
TRBJ2-7 | TRBV6-2/TRBV6-3 | few | NA | CASSYGSGGTQYEQYF | TGTGCCAGCAGTTACGGGTCTGGCGGGACCCAGTACGAGCAGTACTTC
TRBJ1-1 | TRBV6-5 | many | NA | CASSYSVGNTEAFF | TGTGCCAGCAGTTACTCGGTCGGGAACACTGAAGCTTTCTTT
TRBJ1-2 | TRBV19 | NA | NA | CASSPGATASLTLF | TGTGCCAGTAGTCCGGGGGCGACCGCCTCTCTAACACTCTTC
TRBJ2-1 | TRBV29-1 | NA | NA | CSGLGLSDSYNEQFF | TGCAGCGGTCTTGGACTTAGCGACTCCTACAATGAGCAGTTCTTC
TRBJ1-5 | TRBV12-3/TRBV12-4 | few | TRBD1 | CASSSPGQGRQPQHF | TGTGCCAGCAGTTCCCCGGGACAGGGGAGGCAGCCCCAGCATTTT
TRBJ2-1 | TRBV7-9 | many | NA | CASSLARRDHNEQFF | TGTGCCAGCAGCTTAGCGCGTCGGGACCACAATGAGCAGTTCTTC
TRBJ2-1 | TRBV20-1 | few | NA | CSALDRDSSYNEQFF | TGCAGTGCCCTTGACCGGGACTCGTCCTACAATGAGCAGTTCTTC
TRBJ2-1 | TRBV25-1 | NA | NA | CASSEAGIGFF | TGTGCCAGCAGTGAAGCAGGTATTGGGTTCTTC
TRBJ2-2 | TRBV7-9 | NA | NA | CASSLRGALNTGELFF | TGTGCCAGCAGCTTGAGGGGGGCACTGAACACCGGGGAGCTGTTTTTT
TRBJ2-5 | TRBV10-3 | few | TRBD1 | CATSEGQKETQYF | TGTGCCACCAGTGAGGGACAGAAAGAGACCCAGTACTTC
TRBJ2-2 | TRBV14 | few | NA | CASSQPMGGPTGELFF | TGTGCCAGCAGCCAGCCTATGGGGGGGCCCACCGGGGAGCTGTTTTTT
TRBJ1-4 | TRBV6-5 | many | NA | CASSYSNDGGGREKLFF | TGTGCCAGCAGTTACTCGAATGATGGGGGGGGGCGTGAAAAACTGTTTTTT
TRBJ2-4 | TRBV11-2 | many | TRBD2 | CASSLVSGVIQYF | TGTGCCAGCAGCTTAGTTAGCGGGGTGATTCAGTACTTC
TRBJ2-5 | TRBV28 | NA | NA | CASSLRPSSVVETQYF | TGTGCCAGCAGTTTACGCCCCAGTTCCGTGGTCGAGACCCAGTACTTC
TRBJ1-1 | TRBV20-1 | few | NA | CSARDLRELNTEAFF | TGCAGTGCTAGAGATCTGAGAGAGTTAAACACTGAAGCTTTCTTT
TRBJ2-1 | TRBV20-1 | once | NA | CSAYQGPYNEQFF | TGCAGTGCCTACCAGGGCCCCTACAATGAGCAGTTCTTC
TRBJ1-2 | TRBV4-2 | many | TRBD1 | CASSQDGTGGAFGYGYTF | TGTGCCAGCAGCCAAGATGGGACAGGGGGCGCCTTTGGATATGGCTACACCTTC
TRBJ1-6 | TRBV6-5 | NA | NA | CASSYSRGTPVSPLHF | TGTGCCAGCAGTTACTCCCGGGGGACCCCGGTTTCACCCCTCCACTTT
TRBJ1-2 | TRBV24-1 | many | NA | CATSDAAYGYTF | TGTGCCACCAGTGATGCGGCCTATGGCTACACCTTC
TRBJ1-5 | TRBV28 | few | TRBD1 | CASSRGQGADQPQHF | TGTGCCAGCAGTCGAGGACAGGGGGCTGATCAGCCCCAGCATTTT
TRBJ1-4 | TRBV5-1 | once | NA | CASSFSQPTNEKLFF | TGCGCCAGCAGCTTCTCACAGCCAACTAATGAAAAACTGTTTTTT
TRBJ2-3 | TRBV7-3 | few | NA | CARESTDTQYF | TGTGCCAGGGAGAGCACAGATACGCAGTATTTT
TRBJ2-7 | TRBV10-3 | NA | TRBD2 | CAISSGGAPYEQYF | TGTGCCATCAGCAGCGGGGGGGCTCCCTACGAGCAGTACTTC
TRBJ2-5 | TRBV2 | NA | TRBD1 | CASNRDRAGLETQYF | TGTGCCAGCAACCGGGACAGGGCCGGATTAGAGACCCAGTACTTC
TRBJ2-4 | TRBV11-1 | NA | NA | CASSYFQGYKNIQYF | TGTGCCAGCAGCTATTTCCAGGGCTACAAAAACATTCAGTACTTC
TRBJ1-4 | TRBV7-8 | few | NA | CASSLDRSEKLFF | TGTGCCAGCAGCCTTGACAGGAGCGAAAAACTGTTTTTT
TRBJ2-7 | TRBV4-2 | NA | TRBD1 | CASSQAAGQGWYEQYF | TGTGCCAGCAGCCAAGCGGCGGGACAGGGGTGGTACGAGCAGTACTTC
TRBJ2-7 | TRBV5-1 | NA | NA | CASSLAGQDPHEQYF | TGCGCCAGCAGCTTGGCCGGTCAGGACCCCCACGAGCAGTACTTC
TRBJ2-7 | TRBV3-1 | NA | NA | CASSQGVSFPYEQYF | TGTGCCAGCAGCCAAGGAGTGTCGTTCCCCTACGAGCAGTACTTC
TRBJ1-1 | TRBV29-1 | few | NA | CSVPDSEGTEAFF | TGCAGCGTCCCGGATTCGGAGGGCACTGAAGCTTTCTTT
TRBJ1-3 | TRBV28 | many | NA | CASLQSNSGNTIYF | TGTGCCAGCCTACAGAGCAACTCTGGAAACACCATATATTTT
TRBJ1-2 | TRBV6-7 | NA | NA | CASSYSARTVPFF | TGTGCCAGCAGTTACTCCGCCCGGACAGTCCCCTTCTTC
TRBJ2-1 | TRBV5-1 | many | NA | CASSSGVTITSSEQFF | TGCGCCAGCAGCTCAGGAGTGACTATAACGTCTAGTGAGCAGTTCTTC
TRBJ2-4 | TRBV6-2/TRBV6-3 | many | TRBD1 | CASSYGQAVSQNIQYF | TGTGCCAGCAGTTACGGACAGGCGGTTTCCCAAAACATTCAGTACTTC
TRBJ2-7 | TRBV10-3 | few | NA | CAIRGDFSTRYEQYF | TGTGCCATCAGGGGGGACTTCTCGACCAGGTACGAGCAGTACTTC
TRBJ2-1 | TRBV20-1 | few | TRBD2 | CSARDLRGSSYNEQFF | TGCAGTGCTAGAGATCTGCGGGGGAGCTCCTACAATGAGCAGTTCTTC
TRBJ1-1 | TRBV10-3 | few | NA | CAISVAANTEAFF | TGTGCCATCAGTGTGGCAGCTAACACTGAAGCTTTCTTT
TRBJ2-2 | TRBV7-9 | few | TRBD1 | CASSFNRDRGLGITGELFF | TGTGCCAGCAGCTTCAACAGGGACAGGGGACTCGGGATCACCGGGGAGCTGTTTTTT
TRBJ2-7 | TRBV4-1 | NA | NA | CASSPIKDTYEQYF | TGCGCCAGCAGCCCAATCAAGGATACCTACGAGCAGTACTTC
TRBJ2-7 | TRBV20-1 | few | NA | CSAPGPSYEQYF | TGCAGTGCTCCCGGGCCCTCCTACGAGCAGTACTTC
TRBJ1-4 | TRBV7-9 | few | NA | CASSLSELREKLFF | TGTGCCAGCAGCTTATCCGAGCTGCGGGAAAAACTGTTTTTT
TRBJ1-6 | TRBV4-1 | many | NA | CASSQPRERGSPLHF | TGCGCCAGCAGCCAACCCAGGGAAAGAGGTTCACCCCTCCACTTT
TRBJ2-7 | TRBV6-2/TRBV6-3 | few | NA | CASSGTVNEQYF | TGTGCCAGCTCCGGGACGGTCAACGAGCAGTACTTC
TRBJ2-7 | TRBV5-1 | NA | NA | CASSWGDSRPYEQYF | TGCGCCAGCAGCTGGGGGGACTCGAGACCCTACGAGCAGTACTTC
TRBJ2-3 | TRBV20-1 | few | NA | CSASHQRSSSDTQYF | TGCAGTGCTAGCCACCAGAGATCGAGTTCGGATACGCAGTATTTT
TRBJ1-2 | TRBV5-1 | many | NA | CASSGTTSLPGGYTF | TGCGCCAGCAGCGGAACGACCTCCTTACCTGGAGGCTACACCTTC
TRBJ2-7 | TRBV6-6 | NA | NA | CASSYFGGDYEQYF | TGTGCCAGCAGTTATTTCGGAGGGGACTACGAGCAGTACTTC
TRBJ2-5 | TRBV20-1 | once | TRBD1 | CSARDPTGTGIQETHYF | TGCAGTGCTAGAGACCCCACTGGGACAGGGATACAAGAGACCCACTACTTC
TRBJ2-5 | TRBV20-1 | NA | NA | CSARVGETQYF | TGCAGTGCTAGAGTTGGTGAGACCCAGTACTTC
TRBJ1-1 | TRBV4-2 | many | NA | CASSHERREAFF | TGTGCCAGCAGCCACGAGAGGAGGGAAGCTTTCTTT
TRBJ2-7 | TRBV6-1 | few | NA | CASTMGSDREQYF | TGTGCCAGCACGATGGGGTCCGACCGCGAGCAGTACTTC
TRBJ1-2 | TRBV7-9 | NA | NA | CASSRVSGAFSYGYTF | TGTGCCAGCAGCCGGGTCAGTGGCGCATTTTCCTATGGCTACACCTTC